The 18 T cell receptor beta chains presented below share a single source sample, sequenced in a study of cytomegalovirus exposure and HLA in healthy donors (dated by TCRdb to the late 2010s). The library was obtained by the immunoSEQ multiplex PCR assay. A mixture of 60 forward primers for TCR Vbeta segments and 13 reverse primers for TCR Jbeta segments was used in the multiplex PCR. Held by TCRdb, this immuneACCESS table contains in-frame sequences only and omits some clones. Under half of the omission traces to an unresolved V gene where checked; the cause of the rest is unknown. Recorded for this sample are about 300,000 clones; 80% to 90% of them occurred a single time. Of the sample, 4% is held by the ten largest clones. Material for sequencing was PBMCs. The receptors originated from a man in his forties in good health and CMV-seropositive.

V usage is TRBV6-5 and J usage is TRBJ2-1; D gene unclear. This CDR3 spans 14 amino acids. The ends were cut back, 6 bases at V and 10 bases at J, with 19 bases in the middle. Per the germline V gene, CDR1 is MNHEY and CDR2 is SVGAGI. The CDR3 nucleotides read TGTGCCAGCAGCCACGAGGTGCAAATCGGCGAGCAGTTCTTC. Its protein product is CASSHEVQIGEQFF.

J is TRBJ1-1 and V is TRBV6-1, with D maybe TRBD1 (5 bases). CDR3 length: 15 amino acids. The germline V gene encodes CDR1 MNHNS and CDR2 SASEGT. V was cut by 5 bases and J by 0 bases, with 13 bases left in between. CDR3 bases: TGTGCCAGCAGTTCAGGGAAGGCGGTGAACACTGAAGCTTTCTTT. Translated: CASSSGKAVNTEAFF.

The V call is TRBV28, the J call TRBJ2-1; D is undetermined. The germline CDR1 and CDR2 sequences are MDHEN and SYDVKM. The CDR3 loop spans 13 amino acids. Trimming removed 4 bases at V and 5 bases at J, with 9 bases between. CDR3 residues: CASSYARNNEQFF. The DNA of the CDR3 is TGTGCCAGCAGTTATGCTAGAAACAATGAGCAGTTCTTC.

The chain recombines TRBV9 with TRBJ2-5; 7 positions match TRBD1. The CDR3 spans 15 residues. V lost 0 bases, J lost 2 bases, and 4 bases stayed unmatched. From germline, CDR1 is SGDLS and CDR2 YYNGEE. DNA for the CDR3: TGTGCCAGCAGCGTAGGACAGGGTCAACAAGAGACCCAGTACTTC. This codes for CASSVGQGQQETQYF.

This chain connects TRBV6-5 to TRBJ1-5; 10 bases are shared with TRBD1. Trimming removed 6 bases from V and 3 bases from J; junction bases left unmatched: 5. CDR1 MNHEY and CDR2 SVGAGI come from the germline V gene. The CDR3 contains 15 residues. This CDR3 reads CASRSGTGDNQPQHF. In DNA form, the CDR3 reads TGTGCCAGCAGGTCCGGGACAGGGGACAATCAGCCCCAGCATTTT.

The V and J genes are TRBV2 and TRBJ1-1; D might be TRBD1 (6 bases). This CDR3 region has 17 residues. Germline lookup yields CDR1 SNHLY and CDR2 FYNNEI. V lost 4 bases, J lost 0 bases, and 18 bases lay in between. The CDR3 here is CASSVGGSHRLNTEAFF. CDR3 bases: TGTGCCAGCAGTGTAGGGGGATCCCATAGACTGAACACTGAAGCTTTCTTT.

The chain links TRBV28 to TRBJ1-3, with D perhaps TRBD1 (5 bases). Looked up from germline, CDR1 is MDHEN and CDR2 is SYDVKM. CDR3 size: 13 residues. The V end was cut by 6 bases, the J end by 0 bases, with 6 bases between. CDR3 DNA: TGTGCCAGCAGAGACAGCTCTGGAAACACCATATATTTT. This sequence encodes CASRDSSGNTIYF. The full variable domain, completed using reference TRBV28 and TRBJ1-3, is DVKVTQSSRYLVKRTGEKVFLECVQDMDHENMFWYRQDPGLGLRLIYFSYDVKMKEKGDIPEGYSVSREKKERFSLILESASTNQTSMYLCASRDSSGNTIYFGEGSWLTVV.

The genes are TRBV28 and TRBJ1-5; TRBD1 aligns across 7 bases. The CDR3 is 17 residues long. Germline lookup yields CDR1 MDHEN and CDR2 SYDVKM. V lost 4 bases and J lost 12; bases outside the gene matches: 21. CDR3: CASSSTAPTGMGDNQHF. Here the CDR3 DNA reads TGTGCCAGCAGTTCCACGGCCCCGACAGGGATGGGGGACAACCAGCATTTT.

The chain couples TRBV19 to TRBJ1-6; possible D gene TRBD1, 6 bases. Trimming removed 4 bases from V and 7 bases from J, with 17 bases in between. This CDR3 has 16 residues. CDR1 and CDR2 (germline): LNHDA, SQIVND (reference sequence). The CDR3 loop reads CASSTLRGLRNSPLHF. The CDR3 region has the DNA TGTGCCAGTAGTACCCTCAGGGGATTACGAAATTCACCCCTCCACTTT. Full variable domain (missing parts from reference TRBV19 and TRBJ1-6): DGGITQSPKYLFRKEGQNVTLSCEQNLNHDAMYWYRQDPGQGLRLIYYSQIVNDFQKGDIAEGYSVSREKKESFPLTVTSAQKNPTAFYLCASSTLRGLRNSPLHFGNGTRLTVT.

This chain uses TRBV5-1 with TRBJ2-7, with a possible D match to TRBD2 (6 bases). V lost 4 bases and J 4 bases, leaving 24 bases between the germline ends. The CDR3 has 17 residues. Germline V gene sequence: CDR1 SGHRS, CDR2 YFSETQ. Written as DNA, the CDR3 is TGCGCCAGCAGCGGCGTGAGGAGGGAAAAGTATACTTACGAGCAGTACTTC. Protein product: CASSGVRREKYTYEQYF.

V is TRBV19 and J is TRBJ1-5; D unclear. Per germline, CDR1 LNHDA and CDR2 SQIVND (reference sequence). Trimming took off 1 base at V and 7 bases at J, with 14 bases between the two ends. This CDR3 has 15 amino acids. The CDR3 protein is CASSIGRLMGQPQHF. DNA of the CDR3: TGTGCCAGTAGTATAGGGAGGCTTATGGGACAGCCCCAGCATTTT.

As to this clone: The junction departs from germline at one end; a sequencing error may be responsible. CDR3 in amino acids: CASSREGTGQETQYF. CDR3 bases: TGTGCTAGCAGCCGTGAGGGGACAGGACAAGAGACCCAGTACTTC. The V and J genes are TRBV7-7 and TRBJ2-5; 8 nucleotides match TRBD1. Germline CDR1 and CDR2: SSHAT and FNYEAQ (reference sequence). The CDR3 length is 15 residues. Complete variable domain (other parts from reference TRBV7-7 and TRBJ2-5): GAGVSQSPRYKVTKRGQDVTLRCDPISSHATLYWYQQALGQGPEFLTYFNYEAQPDKSGLPSDRFSAERPEGSISTLTIQRTEQRDSAMYRCASSREGTGQETQYFGPGTRLLVL.

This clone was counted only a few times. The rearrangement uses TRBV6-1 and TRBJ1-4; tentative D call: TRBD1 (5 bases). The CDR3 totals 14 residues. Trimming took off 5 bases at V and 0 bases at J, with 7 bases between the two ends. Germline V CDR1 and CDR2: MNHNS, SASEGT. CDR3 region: CASSPTATNEKLFF. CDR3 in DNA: TGTGCCAGCAGTCCGACAGCAACTAATGAAAAACTGTTTTTT.

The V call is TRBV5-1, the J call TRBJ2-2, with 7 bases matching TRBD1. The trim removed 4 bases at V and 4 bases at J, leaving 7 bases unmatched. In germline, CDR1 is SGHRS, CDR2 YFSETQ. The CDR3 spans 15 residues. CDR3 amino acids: CASSLGDSSTGELFF. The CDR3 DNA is TGCGCCAGCAGCCTAGGGGACAGCAGCACCGGGGAGCTGTTTTTT.

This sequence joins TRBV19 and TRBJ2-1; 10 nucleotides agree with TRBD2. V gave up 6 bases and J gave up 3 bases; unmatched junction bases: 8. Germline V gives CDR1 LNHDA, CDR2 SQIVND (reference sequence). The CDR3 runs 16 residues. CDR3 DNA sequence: TGTGCCAGTAGCATTAGCGGGAGGTGGAACTACAATGAGCAGTTCTTC. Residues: CASSISGRWNYNEQFF. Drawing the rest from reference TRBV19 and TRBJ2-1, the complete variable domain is DGGITQSPKYLFRKEGQNVTLSCEQNLNHDAMYWYRQDPGQGLRLIYYSQIVNDFQKGDIAEGYSVSREKKESFPLTVTSAQKNPTAFYLCASSISGRWNYNEQFFGPGTRLTVL.

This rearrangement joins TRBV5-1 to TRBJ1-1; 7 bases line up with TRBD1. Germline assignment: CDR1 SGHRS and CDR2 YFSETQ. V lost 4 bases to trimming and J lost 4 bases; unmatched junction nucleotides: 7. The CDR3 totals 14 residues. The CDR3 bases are TGCGCCAGCAGCCCGAGGCCAGGGGGCACTGAAGCTTTCTTT. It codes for CASSPRPGGTEAFF.

The CDR3 nucleotides read TGTGCCAGCAGTGTCTGGACAGGGGACACTGAAGCTTTCTTT. Translation: CASSVWTGDTEAFF. This rearrangement joins TRBV6-1 to TRBJ1-1; 9 bases line up with TRBD1. This CDR3 spans 14 amino acids. CDR1 is MNHNS and CDR2 is SASEGT in the germline V gene. V shed 4 bases and J 3 bases; nucleotides not matched to a gene: 3.

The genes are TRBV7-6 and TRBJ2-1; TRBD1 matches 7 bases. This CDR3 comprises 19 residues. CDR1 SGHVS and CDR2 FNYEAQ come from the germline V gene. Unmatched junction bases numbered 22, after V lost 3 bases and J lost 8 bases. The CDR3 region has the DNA TGTGCCAGCAGCTTCCCCCCGACAGGGAACGGGCTTATGCGGGATGAGCAGTTCTTC. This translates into CASSFPPTGNGLMRDEQFF.